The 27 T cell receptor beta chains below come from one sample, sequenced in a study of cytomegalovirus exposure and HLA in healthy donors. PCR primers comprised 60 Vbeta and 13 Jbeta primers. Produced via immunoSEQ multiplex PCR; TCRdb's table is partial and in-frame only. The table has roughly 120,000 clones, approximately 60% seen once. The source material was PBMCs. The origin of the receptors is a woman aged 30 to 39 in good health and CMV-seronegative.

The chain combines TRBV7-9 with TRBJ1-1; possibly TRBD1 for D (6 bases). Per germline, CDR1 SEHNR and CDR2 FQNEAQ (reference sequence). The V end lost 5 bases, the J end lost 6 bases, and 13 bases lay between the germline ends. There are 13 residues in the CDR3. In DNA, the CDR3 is TGTGCCAGCAGCAAACAGGGTGTCTCTGAAGCTTTCTTT. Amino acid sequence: CASSKQGVSEAFF.

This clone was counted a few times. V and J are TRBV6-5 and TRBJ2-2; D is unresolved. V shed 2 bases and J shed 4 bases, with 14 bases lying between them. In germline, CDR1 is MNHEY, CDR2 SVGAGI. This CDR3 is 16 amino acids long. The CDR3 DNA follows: TGTGCCAGCAGTTACCTTAGCCCCCGGAGCACCGGGGAGCTGTTTTTT. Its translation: CASSYLSPRSTGELFF.

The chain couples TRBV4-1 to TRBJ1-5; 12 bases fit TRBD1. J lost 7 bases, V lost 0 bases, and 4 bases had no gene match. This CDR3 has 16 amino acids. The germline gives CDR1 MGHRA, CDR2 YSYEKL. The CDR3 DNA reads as TGCGCCAGCAGCCAAGAGGGGACAGGGGGCGAGCAGCCCCAGCATTTT. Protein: CASSQEGTGGEQPQHF.

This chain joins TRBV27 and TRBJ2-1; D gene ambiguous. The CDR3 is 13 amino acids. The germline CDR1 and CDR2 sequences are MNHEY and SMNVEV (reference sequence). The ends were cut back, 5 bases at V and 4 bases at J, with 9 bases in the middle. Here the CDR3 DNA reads TGTGCCAGCAGTGAGGATTGGTACAATGAGCAGTTCTTC. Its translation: CASSEDWYNEQFF.

The CDR3 sequence is CASSFLGADYGYTF. The CDR3 region has the DNA TGTGCCAGCAGCTTTCTAGGGGCAGACTATGGCTACACCTTC. The V gene is TRBV7-9, the J gene TRBJ1-2; a possible D gene is TRBD1 (5 bases). This CDR3 is 14 amino acids long. Germline-derived CDR1 and CDR2 are SEHNR and FQNEAQ (reference sequence). V was clipped by 3 bases and J by 3 bases, with 11 bases between them.

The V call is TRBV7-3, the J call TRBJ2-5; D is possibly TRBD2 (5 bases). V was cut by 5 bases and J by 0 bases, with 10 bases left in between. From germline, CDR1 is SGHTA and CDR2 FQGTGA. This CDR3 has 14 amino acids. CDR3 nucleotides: TGTGCCAGCAGCATAGAGCGGTACCAAGAGACCCAGTACTTC. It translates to CASSIERYQETQYF.

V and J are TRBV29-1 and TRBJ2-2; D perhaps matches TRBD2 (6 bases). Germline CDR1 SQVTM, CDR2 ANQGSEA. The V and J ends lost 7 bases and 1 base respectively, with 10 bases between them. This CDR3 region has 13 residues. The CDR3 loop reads CSGTGENTGELFF. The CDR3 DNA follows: TGCAGCGGAACGGGGGAGAACACCGGGGAGCTGTTTTTT.

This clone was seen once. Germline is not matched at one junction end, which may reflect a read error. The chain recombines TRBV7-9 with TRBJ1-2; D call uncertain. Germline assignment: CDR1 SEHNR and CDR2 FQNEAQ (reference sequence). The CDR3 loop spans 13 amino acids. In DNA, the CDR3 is TGTTCCAGCAGCTTCGGTGATGACTATGGCTACACCTTC. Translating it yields CSSSFGDDYGYTF. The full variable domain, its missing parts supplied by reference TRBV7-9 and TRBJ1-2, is DTGVSQNPRHKITKRGQNVTFRCDPISEHNRLYWYRQTLGQGPEFLTYFQNEAQLEKSRLLSDRFSAERPKGSFSTLEIQRTEQGDSAMYLCSSSFGDDYGYTFGSGTRLTVV.

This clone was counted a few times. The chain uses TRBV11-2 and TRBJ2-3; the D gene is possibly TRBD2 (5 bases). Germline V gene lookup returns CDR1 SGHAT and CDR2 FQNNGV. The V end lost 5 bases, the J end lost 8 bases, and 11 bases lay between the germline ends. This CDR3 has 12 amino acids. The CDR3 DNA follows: TGTGCCAGCAGCCCTGCGACTATTACGCAGTATTTT. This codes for CASSPATITQYF.

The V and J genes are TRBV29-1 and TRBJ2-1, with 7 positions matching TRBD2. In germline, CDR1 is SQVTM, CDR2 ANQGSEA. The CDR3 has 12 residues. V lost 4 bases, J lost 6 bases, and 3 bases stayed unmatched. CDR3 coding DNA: TGCAGCGTTGTGTGGGGGGGCAATGAGCAGTTCTTC. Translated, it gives CSVVWGGNEQFF.

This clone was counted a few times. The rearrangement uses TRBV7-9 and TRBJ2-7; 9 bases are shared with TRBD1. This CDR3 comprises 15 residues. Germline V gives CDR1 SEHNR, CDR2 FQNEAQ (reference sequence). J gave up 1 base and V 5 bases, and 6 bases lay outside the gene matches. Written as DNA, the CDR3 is TGTGCCAGCAGCCCCAGGACAGGGGAGTCCTACGAGCAGTACTTC. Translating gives CASSPRTGESYEQYF. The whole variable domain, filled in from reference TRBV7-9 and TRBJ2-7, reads DTGVSQNPRHKITKRGQNVTFRCDPISEHNRLYWYRQTLGQGPEFLTYFQNEAQLEKSRLLSDRFSAERPKGSFSTLEIQRTEQGDSAMYLCASSPRTGESYEQYFGPGTRLTVT.

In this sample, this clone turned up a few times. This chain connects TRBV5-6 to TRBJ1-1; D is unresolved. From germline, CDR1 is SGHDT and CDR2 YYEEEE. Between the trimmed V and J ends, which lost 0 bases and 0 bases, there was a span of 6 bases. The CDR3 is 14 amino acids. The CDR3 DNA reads TGTGCCAGCAGCTTGGGGCTTCTGAACACTGAAGCTTTCTTT. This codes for CASSLGLLNTEAFF. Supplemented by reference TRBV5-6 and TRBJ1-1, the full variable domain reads DAGVTQSPTHLIKTRGQQVTLRCSPKSGHDTVSWYQQALGQGPQFIFQYYEEEERQRGNFPDRFSGHQFPNYSSELNVNALLLGDSALYLCASSLGLLNTEAFFGQGTRLTVV.

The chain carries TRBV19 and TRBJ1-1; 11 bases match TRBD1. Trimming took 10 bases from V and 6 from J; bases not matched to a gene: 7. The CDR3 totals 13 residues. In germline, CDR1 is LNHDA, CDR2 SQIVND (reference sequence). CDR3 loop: CATGQGAAAEAFF. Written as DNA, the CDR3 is TGTGCCACAGGACAGGGGGCGGCAGCTGAAGCTTTCTTT.

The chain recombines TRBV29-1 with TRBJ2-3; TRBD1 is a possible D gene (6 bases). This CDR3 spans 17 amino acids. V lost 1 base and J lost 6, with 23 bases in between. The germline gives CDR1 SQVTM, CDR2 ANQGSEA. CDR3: CSVEGLKQGRTTDTQYF. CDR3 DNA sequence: TGCAGCGTTGAAGGGCTTAAACAGGGTAGAACGACGGATACGCAGTATTTT.

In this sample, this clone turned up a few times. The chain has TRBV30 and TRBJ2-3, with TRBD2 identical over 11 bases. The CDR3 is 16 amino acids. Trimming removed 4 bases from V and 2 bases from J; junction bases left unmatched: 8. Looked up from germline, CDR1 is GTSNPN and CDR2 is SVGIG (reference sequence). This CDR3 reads CAWKPGLAENTDTQYF. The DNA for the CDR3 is TGTGCCTGGAAACCGGGACTAGCGGAGAACACAGATACGCAGTATTTT.

The CDR3 DNA follows: TGTGCCAGCAGTTTACGAGGGGGCGGCTATGGCTACACCTTC. Encoded protein: CASSLRGGGYGYTF. The chain recombines TRBV28 with TRBJ1-2; 7 positions match TRBD1. Germline V lookup: CDR1 MDHEN, CDR2 SYDVKM. The CDR3 loop spans 14 amino acids. V was pared by 2 bases and J by 4 bases, with 4 bases of the junction left unmatched.

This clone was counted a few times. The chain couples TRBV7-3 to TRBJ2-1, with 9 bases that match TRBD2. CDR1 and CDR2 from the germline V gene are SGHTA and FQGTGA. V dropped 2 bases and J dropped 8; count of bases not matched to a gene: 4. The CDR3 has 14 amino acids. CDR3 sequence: CASSLAGGFDEQFF. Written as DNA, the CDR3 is TGTGCCAGCAGCTTAGCGGGGGGGTTTGATGAGCAGTTCTTC.

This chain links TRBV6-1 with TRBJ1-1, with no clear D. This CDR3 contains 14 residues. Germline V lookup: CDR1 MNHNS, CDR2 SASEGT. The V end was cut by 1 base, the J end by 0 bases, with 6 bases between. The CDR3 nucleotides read TGTGCCAGCAGTGAAGTCGGTATGAACACTGAAGCTTTCTTT. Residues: CASSEVGMNTEAFF.

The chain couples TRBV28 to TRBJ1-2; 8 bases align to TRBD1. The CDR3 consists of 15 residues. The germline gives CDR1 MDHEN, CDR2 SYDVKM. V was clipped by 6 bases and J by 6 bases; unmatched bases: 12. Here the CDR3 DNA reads TGTGCCAGCAGACCAACCGGGACAGGTCTTAATGGCTACACCTTC. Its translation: CASRPTGTGLNGYTF.

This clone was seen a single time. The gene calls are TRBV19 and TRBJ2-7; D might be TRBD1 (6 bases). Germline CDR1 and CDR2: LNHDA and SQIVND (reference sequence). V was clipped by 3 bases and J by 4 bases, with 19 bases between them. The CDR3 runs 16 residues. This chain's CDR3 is CASSITLDRKSYEQYF. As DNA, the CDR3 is TGTGCCAGTAGTATTACTTTAGACAGGAAAAGTTACGAGCAGTACTTC.

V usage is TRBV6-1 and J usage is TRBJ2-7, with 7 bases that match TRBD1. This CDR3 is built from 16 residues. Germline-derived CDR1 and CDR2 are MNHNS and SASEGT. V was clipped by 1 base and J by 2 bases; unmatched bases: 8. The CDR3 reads CASSEDVGRGTYEQYF. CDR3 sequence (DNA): TGTGCCAGCAGTGAAGATGTTGGCAGGGGGACCTACGAGCAGTACTTC.

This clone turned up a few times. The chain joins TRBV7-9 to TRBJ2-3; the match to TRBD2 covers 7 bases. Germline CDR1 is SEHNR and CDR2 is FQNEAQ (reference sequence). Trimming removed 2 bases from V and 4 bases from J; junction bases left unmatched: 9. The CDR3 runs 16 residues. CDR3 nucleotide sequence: TGTGCCAGCAGCTTACTCTTTGCGGGAGTTTCAGATACGCAGTATTTT. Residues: CASSLLFAGVSDTQYF.

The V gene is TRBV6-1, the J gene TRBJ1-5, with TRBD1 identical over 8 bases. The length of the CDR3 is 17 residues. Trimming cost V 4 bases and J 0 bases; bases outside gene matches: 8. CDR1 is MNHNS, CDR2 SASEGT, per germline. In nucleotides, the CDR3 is TGTGCCAGCAGTGGGGGGACAGGAACCTATAGCAATCAGCCCCAGCATTTT. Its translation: CASSGGTGTYSNQPQHF.

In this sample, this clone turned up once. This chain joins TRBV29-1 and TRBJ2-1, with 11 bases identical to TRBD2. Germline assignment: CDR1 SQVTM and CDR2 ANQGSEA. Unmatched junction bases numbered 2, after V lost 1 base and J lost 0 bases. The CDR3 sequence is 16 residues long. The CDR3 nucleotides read TGCAGCGTTGAAGTGACTAGCGGGAACTCCTACAATGAGCAGTTCTTC. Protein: CSVEVTSGNSYNEQFF.

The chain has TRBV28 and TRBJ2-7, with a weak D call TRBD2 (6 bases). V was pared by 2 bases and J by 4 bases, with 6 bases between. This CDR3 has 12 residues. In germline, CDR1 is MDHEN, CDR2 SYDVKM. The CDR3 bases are TGTGCCAGCAGTTTACTAGCGTACGAGCAGTACTTC. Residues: CASSLLAYEQYF.

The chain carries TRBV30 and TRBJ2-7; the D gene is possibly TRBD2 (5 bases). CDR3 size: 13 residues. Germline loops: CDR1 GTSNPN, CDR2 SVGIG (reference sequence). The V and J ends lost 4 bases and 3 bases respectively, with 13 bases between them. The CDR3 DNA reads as TGTGCCTGGAAGGGTGGGAGTTTCTACGAGCAGTACTTC. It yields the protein CAWKGGSFYEQYF.

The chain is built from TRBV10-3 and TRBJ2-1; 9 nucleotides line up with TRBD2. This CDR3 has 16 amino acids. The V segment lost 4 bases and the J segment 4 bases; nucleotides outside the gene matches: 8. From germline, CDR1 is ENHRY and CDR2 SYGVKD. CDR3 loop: CAISGILAGGYNEQFF. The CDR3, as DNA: TGTGCCATCAGTGGAATTTTGGCGGGAGGGTACAATGAGCAGTTCTTC.